The T cell receptor (beta chain) under discussion was sequenced for a study of T cells in localized non-small cell lung cancer. Study-wide points: Sequencing covered just one tumor region, so heterogeneity cannot be ruled out. Patients showing higher blood T cell density tended to see longer overall survival.

V gave up 4 bases and J gave up 2 bases, with 16 bases separating them. The CDR3 spans 15 residues. Germline loops: CDR1 SGDLS, CDR2 YYNGEE. A word on this clone: What it binds is unknown.

Using immunoSEQ multiplex PCR, the repertoire was profiled, and TCRdb retains in-frame clones only, with some absent. The table lists 50,000 to 70,000 clones, 80% to 95% of them singletons. Sequenced here: peripheral blood, sampled before any cancer treatment. The clonotype comes from a man between 35 and 75 years old with stage I lung adenocarcinoma. The rearrangement joins TRBV9 to TRBJ2-7, with D tentatively TRBD1 (5 bases). The CDR3 loop reads CASSPQPDTAYEQYF. The DNA for the CDR3 is TGTGCCAGCAGCCCCCAGCCGGACACTGCCTACGAGCAGTACTTC.